This T cell receptor beta chain was identified during a study of cytomegalovirus exposure and HLA in healthy donors. PCR primers comprised 60 Vbeta and 13 Jbeta primers. Here immunoSEQ multiplex PCR was the method, and the copy in TCRdb shows in-frame clones only, minus some. This table has 170,000 or so clones, 80% appearing once. This clone has only one observation. The sequence was obtained from a man aged 25-45 years in good health and CMV-seropositive. The sample comprised PBMCs.

The CDR3 sequence is CASSYSGQGQAFF. The CDR3 region has the DNA TGTGCCAGCAGTTACTCGGGACAGGGACAAGCTTTCTTT. The chain couples TRBV6-6 to TRBJ1-1, with 9 bases aligning to TRBD1. Germline lookup yields CDR1 MNHNY and CDR2 SVGAGI (reference sequence). The CDR3 extends over 13 amino acids. Trimming cost V 0 bases and J 9 bases; bases outside gene matches: 2.